This T cell receptor (beta chain) comes out of a study of regulatory T cells in long-lasting Graves disease. This clonotype has a count of ten or more. Time point described: newly diagnosed GD, antithyroid drugs for less than 3 months. Extracted RNA from PBMCs served as the source of the TCR library. The authors diagnosed Graves' disease using American Thyroid Association guidelines. CDR1 is SGHAT, CDR2 FQNNGV, per germline. The CDR3 covers 13 residues. Trimming removed 5 bases at V and 4 bases at J, with 10 bases between. HTBI primers from iRepertoire and Arm-PCR of CDR3 regions yielded the TCR beta libraries. Source study methods: Segment identification across samples yielded 50 to 80 TRBV and roughly 15 TRBJ segments. TCRdb processed the multiplex PCR reads anew with MiXCR; each CDR3 protein has one entry. What appears here as the V and J calls and clone size reflects TCRdb's work, not the paper's. Of 200,000 to 250,000 distinct CDR3 sequences listed, approximately 20% were seen once; the top ten hold 22%.

The receptor comes from a female donor with Graves disease. This chain links TRBV11-2 with TRBJ2-3; possible D gene TRBD2, 7 bases. The material was peripheral blood mononuclear cells (PBMCs), obtained at new diagnosis, from a patient treated with antithyroid drugs. The CDR3 region has the DNA TGTGCCAGCAGCATAGGGGGGGCAGATACGCAGTATTTT. Translated, it gives CASSIGGADTQYF.